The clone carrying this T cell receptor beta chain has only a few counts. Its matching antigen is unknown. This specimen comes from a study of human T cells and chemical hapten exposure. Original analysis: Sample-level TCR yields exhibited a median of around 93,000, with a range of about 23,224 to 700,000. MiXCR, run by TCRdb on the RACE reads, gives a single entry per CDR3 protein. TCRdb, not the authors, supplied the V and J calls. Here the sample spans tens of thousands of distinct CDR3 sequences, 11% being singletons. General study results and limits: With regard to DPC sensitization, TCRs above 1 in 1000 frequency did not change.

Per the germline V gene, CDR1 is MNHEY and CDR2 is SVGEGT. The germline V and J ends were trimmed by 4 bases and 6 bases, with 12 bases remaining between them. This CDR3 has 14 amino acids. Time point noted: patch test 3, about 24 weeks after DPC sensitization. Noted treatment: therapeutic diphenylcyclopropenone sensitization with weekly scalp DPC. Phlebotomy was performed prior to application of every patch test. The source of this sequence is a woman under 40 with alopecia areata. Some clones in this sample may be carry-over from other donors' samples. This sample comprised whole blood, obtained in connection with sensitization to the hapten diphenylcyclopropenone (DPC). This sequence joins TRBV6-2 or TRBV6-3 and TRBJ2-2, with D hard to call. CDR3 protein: CASSSTGSAGELFF. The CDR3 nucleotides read TGTGCCAGCAGTTCTACGGGCTCTGCCGGGGAGCTGTTTTTT.